The 5 T cell receptor beta chains below were found in one sample sequenced in a study of response to subunit inactivated influenza vaccine. One entry per CDR3 protein results from TCRdb running MiXCR on the RT-PCR reads. This table holds about 580,000 distinct CDR3 sequences, 12% to 15% found once. The material was PBMCs from blood, obtained approximately 12 days after vaccination. These receptors were taken from a man between 45 and 60 years old who received an inactivated influenza vaccine.

In its sample, this clonotype was seen many times. The chain has TRBV7-2 and TRBJ2-7; 10 bases map to TRBD1. CDR1 is SGHTA and CDR2 is FQGNSA in the germline V gene. V was clipped by 3 bases and J by 5 bases; unmatched bases: 7. This CDR3 is 15 amino acids long. CDR3 region: CASSFRGQGVHEQYF. DNA for the CDR3: TGTGCCAGCAGCTTCCGCGGACAGGGGGTTCACGAGCAGTACTTC.

This chain links TRBV6-2 or TRBV6-3 with TRBJ2-6; D not certain. The CDR3 is 15 residues long. Per germline, CDR1 MNHEY and CDR2 SVGEGT. Trimming removed 4 bases from V and 4 bases from J, with 11 bases in between. In DNA, the CDR3 is TGTGCCAGCAGTTCCCGCCCTGGCGGGGCCAACGTCCTGACTTTC. This translates into CASSSRPGGANVLTF.

This clonotype was observed a handful of times. The chain joins TRBV10-3 to TRBJ2-7; D possibly corresponds to TRBD1 (7 bases). Trimming cost V 0 bases and J 4 bases, with 13 bases left between them. The CDR3 extends over 15 amino acids. Germline V lookup: CDR1 ENHRY, CDR2 SYGVKD. DNA for the CDR3: TGTGCCATCAGTGAGTCACCAGGGGGGCAATACGAGCAGTACTTC. It is translated as CAISESPGGQYEQYF.

This clonotype was counted only a few times. The rearrangement uses TRBV20-1 and TRBJ2-3; 7 bases fit TRBD2. Germline V gene data show CDR1 as DFQATT and CDR2 as SNEGSKA (reference sequence). The CDR3 has 15 residues. The J segment lost 3 bases and the V segment lost 7 bases, leaving 13 bases of the junction unmatched. In DNA, the CDR3 is TGCAGTGGGTGGGGGGGAAATCTTTTGACAGATACGCAGTATTTT. Protein sequence: CSGWGGNLLTDTQYF.

This clonotype appeared a few times. The gene calls are TRBV12-3 or TRBV12-4 and TRBJ1-2, with no clear D. The ends were cut back, 6 bases at V and 0 bases at J, with 20 bases in the middle. The CDR3 extends over 17 amino acids. The CDR3 region has the DNA TGTGCCAGCAGCGGGAGGGATCATACCCTAGCTAACTATGGCTACACCTTC. This codes for CASSGRDHTLANYGYTF.